This T cell receptor (beta chain) is from a study of tumor-infiltrating lymphocytes in primary liver carcinoma. For the study at large: Recorded tumor stage was T1-T3 N0M0, with diameters of about 4.2 to 10 cm.

The investigators made TCR beta cDNA from approximately 0.5 ug total RNA, using a constant-region primer. Slightly modified ARM-PCR served as the procedure for the TCR beta libraries. These libraries came from three rounds of nested multiplex PCR. PCR rounds one and two used TRBV1-TRBV30 forward primers with a C-beta reverse primer for around 9 cycles each. TCRdb fed the multiplex PCR reads into MiXCR, producing one record per CDR3 protein. The repertoire has just over 300,000 distinct CDR3 sequences, around three fifths of them found once; the top ten carry approximately 15%. General study results and limits: Against blood, tumors held a significantly higher top-250-clone fraction (p = 0.039).

The sample holds many counts of this clonotype. Antigen: not known. The CDR3 loop spans 15 amino acids. Trimming removed 1 base from V and 0 bases from J, with 7 bases in between. Germline DNA was also extracted, and blood RNA was taken from unsorted whole blood. V is TRBV12-3 or TRBV12-4 and J is TRBJ2-1; no firm D call. This receptor was taken from a woman in her twenties or thirties with primary liver carcinoma and hepatitis B virus infection. The sequenced material came from peripheral blood. CDR3 amino acids: CASSLGTSSYNEQFF. CDR3 sequence (DNA): TGTGCCAGCAGTTTAGGGACGAGCTCCTACAATGAGCAGTTCTTC.